A single sample is the source of the 29 T cell receptor beta chains below, sequenced in a study of breast tumors, draining lymph nodes, adjacent tissues. TCRdb re-called the multiplex PCR reads through MiXCR, storing one row per CDR3 protein. Of 20,000 to 30,000 distinct CDR3 sequences listed, about 24% are singletons. Sequenced input: breast tumor tissue. Receptors were obtained from a female donor with breast cancer. Some clones in this sample may be carry-over from other donors' samples.

This clonotype was observed many times. CDR3 loop: CASRSDSNYGYTF. CDR3 coding DNA: TGTGCCAGTAGGTCGGATAGTAACTATGGCTACACCTTC. The chain employs TRBV19 and TRBJ1-2, with D unresolved. The CDR3 sequence is 13 residues long. Germline CDR1 reads LNHDA; CDR2 reads SQIVND (reference sequence). V was clipped by 6 bases and J by 1 base, with 9 bases between them.

This clonotype was found once. A much larger clone sits a single nucleotide away, making a read error possible. This sequence joins TRBV11-2 and TRBJ2-1; 12 bases line up with TRBD2. Germline CDR1 reads SGHAT; CDR2 reads FQNNGV. The CDR3 spans 16 residues. Unmatched junction bases numbered 7, after V lost 5 bases and J lost 5 bases. The CDR3: CASSPGLAGPHNEQFF. The CDR3 region has the DNA TGTGCCAGCAGCCCGGGACTAGCGGGCCCTCACAATGAGCAGTTCTTC. Full variable domain (outside the CDR3, taken from reference TRBV11-2 and TRBJ2-1): EAGVAQSPRYKIIEKRQSVAFWCNPISGHATLYWYQQILGQGPKLLIQFQNNGVVDDSQLPKDRFSAERLKGVDSTLKIQPAKLEDSAVYLCASSPGLAGPHNEQFFGPGTRLTVL.

This clonotype was seen only a few times. This may come from a read error, since a much larger clone is one base off. As the CDR3 is not closed by the conserved phenylalanine or tryptophan, this likely results from a read error. J is TRBJ1-5 and V is TRBV9; D gene ambiguous. V was trimmed by 3 bases and J by 2 bases, leaving 12 bases between them. The CDR3 extends over 15 amino acids. The germline V gene has CDR1 SGDLS and CDR2 YYNGEE. The CDR3 spells CASSASPWGNQPQHS. DNA for the CDR3: TGTGCCAGCAGCGCGTCCCCCTGGGGCAATCAGCCCCAGCATTCT.

This clonotype was recorded only once. The V and J genes are TRBV20-1 and TRBJ2-3; TRBD2 matches at 11 bases. V trimming: 4 bases; J trimming: 5 bases; junction bases outside the gene matches: 5. From germline, CDR1 is DFQATT and CDR2 SNEGSKA (reference sequence). The CDR3 is 14 amino acids. The CDR3 is CSAILAGVLDTQYF. CDR3 coding DNA: TGCAGTGCTATACTAGCGGGAGTTTTAGATACGCAGTATTTT.

Regarding this clonotype: Sequence at one end of the junction differs from germline and may be a read error. J is TRBJ1-1 and V is TRBV7-8, with D uncertain. The CDR3 is made up of 14 amino acids. Germline V gives CDR1 SGHVS, CDR2 FQNEAQ. The CDR3 region has the DNA TGTGCCAGCAGCTTTGCAGGAGGGAACAGTGAAGCTTTCTTT. This translates into CASSFAGGNSEAFF.

This clonotype has a count of ten or more. The rearrangement joins TRBV30 to TRBJ1-2, with 7 bases aligning to TRBD1. With 4 bases clipped from V and 6 bases from J, the junction kept 8 bases outside the gene matches. Germline CDR1 reads GTSNPN; CDR2 reads SVGIG (reference sequence). The CDR3 is 13 amino acids. CDR3 in amino acids: CAWTQQGTDGYTF. The CDR3 nucleotides are TGTGCCTGGACACAACAGGGGACGGATGGCTACACCTTC.

This clonotype was seen many times. The chain uses TRBV20-1 and TRBJ2-1; 10 bases map to TRBD2. This CDR3 is built from 15 residues. The J segment lost 3 bases and the V segment lost 5 bases, leaving 7 bases of the junction unmatched. CDR1 and CDR2 (germline): DFQATT, SNEGSKA (reference sequence). CDR3 sequence reads: CSAGALAGDYNEQFF. The CDR3 DNA follows: TGCAGTGCTGGGGCCCTAGCGGGAGACTACAATGAGCAGTTCTTC.

The chain couples TRBV20-1 to TRBJ2-2; 16 bases are shared with TRBD2. The length of the CDR3 is 21 residues. Trimming took 0 bases from V and 6 from J; bases not matched to a gene: 16. The germline CDR1 and CDR2 sequences are DFQATT and SNEGSKA (reference sequence). CDR3 nucleotide sequence: TGCAGTGCTAGAGACGTCCCCCTCCCGGGACTAGCGGGAGGGGAAGCCGGGGAGCTGTTTTTT. Amino acids: CSARDVPLPGLAGGEAGELFF.

This clonotype was detected ten times or more. The V and J genes are TRBV6-1 and TRBJ2-1; 10 positions match TRBD1. Germline CDR1 reads MNHNS; CDR2 reads SASEGT. The CDR3 runs 15 residues. V lost 3 bases, J lost 4 bases, and 3 bases stayed unmatched. The CDR3 reads CASSDMGQGYNEQFF. The DNA of the CDR3 is TGTGCCAGCAGTGACATGGGACAGGGGTACAATGAGCAGTTCTTC.

This clonotype came up many times. This chain links TRBV6-1 with TRBJ2-6; 7 bases fit TRBD1. The CDR3 runs 17 residues. Germline V gene data show CDR1 as MNHNS and CDR2 as SASEGT. Germline trimming cut 4 bases from V and 0 bases from J; bases unmatched to any gene: 6. Here the CDR3 reads CASSVQTGASGANVLTF. The CDR3 DNA follows: TGTGCCAGCAGTGTGCAAACAGGGGCCTCTGGGGCCAACGTCCTGACTTTC.

Many counts were recorded for this clonotype. The chain couples TRBV5-1 to TRBJ1-6, with TRBD1 as a possible D gene (5 bases). The V end was cut by 0 bases, the J end by 9 bases, with 7 bases between. The CDR3 runs 13 residues. Germline V gives CDR1 SGHRS, CDR2 YFSETQ. CDR3 sequence reads: CASSLEGFSPLHF. Written as DNA, the CDR3 is TGCGCCAGCAGCTTGGAGGGGTTTTCACCCCTCCACTTT.

This clonotype has ten or more counts. The chain has TRBV5-1 and TRBJ2-1, with 12 bases identical to TRBD2. Germline values: CDR1 SGHRS, CDR2 YFSETQ. The junction had 9 bases not matched to a gene; V was cut back by 5 bases and J by 3 bases. The CDR3 loop spans 17 amino acids. CDR3 region: CASSYGLAGRSYNEQFF. DNA of the CDR3: TGCGCCAGCAGTTATGGACTAGCGGGACGAAGCTACAATGAGCAGTTCTTC.

This chain uses TRBV5-4 with TRBJ1-1; no clear D gene. V lost 2 bases to trimming and J lost 2 bases, with 7 bases between them. The CDR3 runs to 13 residues. Looked up from germline, CDR1 is SGHNT and CDR2 is YYREEE (reference sequence). CDR3 in DNA: TGTGCCAGCAGCTTTAGTTTCAACACTGAAGCTTTCTTT. Translated, it gives CASSFSFNTEAFF.

The V gene is TRBV6-4, the J gene TRBJ1-2; D may be TRBD1 (5 bases). The CDR3 contains 14 residues. In germline, CDR1 is MRHNA, CDR2 SNTAGT. The V end was cut by 6 bases, the J end by 8 bases, with 19 bases between. The CDR3 is CASSEGVNRGGYTF. CDR3 nucleotides: TGTGCCAGCAGCGAAGGGGTCAACCGGGGGGGCTACACCTTC.

The sample holds many counts of this clonotype. The chain employs TRBV20-1 and TRBJ2-7; 8 nucleotides align to TRBD1. Germline trimming cut 5 bases from V and 0 bases from J; bases unmatched to any gene: 6. Looked up from germline, CDR1 is DFQATT and CDR2 is SNEGSKA (reference sequence). The CDR3 is 14 residues long. DNA for the CDR3: TGCAGTGCTGAGGACAGGGTTGGCTCCTACGAGCAGTACTTC. Its translation is CSAEDRVGSYEQYF.

Ten or more counts support this clonotype. The chain couples TRBV5-1 to TRBJ2-2, with 8 bases fitting TRBD1. The germline V gene encodes CDR1 SGHRS and CDR2 YFSETQ. The CDR3 is made up of 16 amino acids. After removal of 4 bases from V and 1 base from J, the junction contained 6 bases not matched to a gene. The CDR3 DNA follows: TGCGCCAGCAGCGGACCGGGACAGGAGAACACCGGGGAGCTGTTTTTT. It is translated as CASSGPGQENTGELFF.

This chain links TRBV20-1 with TRBJ1-2; maybe TRBD1 (5 bases). Looked up from germline, CDR1 is DFQATT and CDR2 is SNEGSKA (reference sequence). With 0 bases removed from V and 4 bases from J, the gap between germline ends came to 18 bases. The length of the CDR3 is 16 residues. CDR3 in DNA: TGCAGTGCTAGAGAGGAGGGGAGTACGAGGACCTATGGCTACACCTTC. Its translation: CSAREEGSTRTYGYTF.

About this clonotype itself: An end of the junction does not agree with germline; a read error may underlie this. The chain couples TRBV12-3 or TRBV12-4 to TRBJ2-5; 11 bases line up with TRBD2. The CDR3 runs 16 residues. The DNA for the CDR3 is TGTGCCAGCAGTCTGGGATTAGCGGGAGGGGGGGAGACCCAGTGCTTC. It codes for CASSLGLAGGGETQCF.

This clonotype was observed many times. V gene TRBV9 combines with J gene TRBJ2-3; weak D call: TRBD2 (6 bases). This CDR3 is built from 15 residues. The V and J ends lost 4 bases and 5 bases respectively, with 17 bases between them. CDR1 and CDR2 (germline): SGDLS, YYNGEE. This CDR3 is CASSSASGVVDTQYF. The CDR3 DNA is TGTGCCAGCAGCTCCGCCTCGGGAGTGGTAGATACGCAGTATTTT.

The rearrangement joins TRBV5-1 to TRBJ1-1, with a weak D call TRBD1 (5 bases). CDR3 length equals 15 residues. Germline CDR1 and CDR2: SGHRS and YFSETQ. With 4 bases removed from V and 8 bases from J, the gap between germline ends came to 21 bases. CDR3 coding DNA: TGCGCCAGCAGCGAACAACCGGGACCCACATACGAAGCTTTCTTT. It codes for CASSEQPGPTYEAFF.

Points on this clonotype: One base away lies a much larger clone, so this may be a sequencing read error. The chain employs TRBV9 and TRBJ2-2; D call uncertain. This CDR3 comprises 12 residues. The V and J ends lost 1 base and 6 bases respectively, with 4 bases between them. Germline assignment: CDR1 SGDLS and CDR2 YYNGEE. The DNA of the CDR3 is TGTGCCAGCAGCGTACGTCCCGGGGAGCTGTTTTTT. Translating it yields CASSVRPGELFF.

This clonotype was seen at least ten times. The chain combines TRBV28 with TRBJ2-7; a weak D match, TRBD1 (6 bases). CDR1 is MDHEN, CDR2 SYDVKM, per germline. The CDR3 is 17 residues long. Trimming removed 6 bases from V and 2 bases from J, with 23 bases in between. The CDR3 nucleotides read TGTGCCAGCAGGTCGGACAGACGACCCAATATTACCTACGAGCAGTACTTC. Translation gives CASRSDRRPNITYEQYF.

About this clonotype: A much larger clone sits a single nucleotide away, making a read error possible. The genes are TRBV11-2 and TRBJ1-1; a weak D match, TRBD1 (5 bases). The CDR3 runs to 14 residues. Germline CDR1 and CDR2: SGHAT and FQNNGV. CDR3 sequence (DNA): TGTGCCAGCAGCTTAGTGGACAAGAACACTGAAGCTGTCTTT. Its protein is CASSLVDKNTEAVF. The whole variable domain, filled in from reference TRBV11-2 and TRBJ1-1, reads EAGVAQSPRYKIIEKRQSVAFWCNPISGHATLYWYQQILGQGPKLLIQFQNNGVVDDSQLPKDRFSAERLKGVDSTLKIQPAKLEDSAVYLCASSLVDKNTEAVFGQGTRLTVV.

The table lists this clonotype with many counts. V usage is TRBV6-1 and J usage is TRBJ1-2; tentative D call: TRBD1 (5 bases). CDR1 is MNHNS, CDR2 SASEGT, per germline. This CDR3 has 15 residues. V shed 5 bases and J shed 0 bases, with 13 bases lying between them. CDR3: CASSPGRPSNYGYTF. In DNA, the CDR3 is TGTGCCAGCAGTCCGGGACGCCCGTCTAACTATGGCTACACCTTC.

In this sample, this clonotype turned up many times. The chain is built from TRBV3-1 and TRBJ2-7; possibly TRBD2 for D (5 bases). Trimming removed 1 base from V and 3 bases from J, with 10 bases in between. The CDR3 covers 14 residues. The V gene's germline CDR1 is LGHDT and CDR2 YNNKEL (reference sequence). The CDR3: CASSQGYGVYEQYF. DNA for the CDR3: TGTGCCAGCAGCCAAGGGTACGGGGTCTACGAGCAGTACTTC.

This clonotype was recorded at least ten times. The chain employs TRBV4-1 and TRBJ2-4, with D hard to call. V lost 1 base and J 0 bases, leaving 13 bases between the germline ends. CDR3 size: 17 residues. From germline, CDR1 is MGHRA and CDR2 YSYEKL. The CDR3 DNA follows: TGCGCCAGCAGCCAAGGTCGAATAGCCGGAGCCAAAAACATTCAGTACTTC. Protein: CASSQGRIAGAKNIQYF.

Of note for this clonotype: A read error may explain this, as a much larger clone is one base away. The chain carries TRBV19 and TRBJ1-5; unclear D gene. Looked up from germline, CDR1 is LNHDA and CDR2 is SQIVND (reference sequence). The V gene lost 3 bases and the J gene lost 2 bases, with 8 bases spanning the gap. This CDR3 is 14 amino acids long. For the CDR3, the DNA is TGTGCCAGTAGTATGTATCTGGGCAATCAGCCCCAGCATTTT. This gives the protein CASSMYLGNQPQHF.

This clonotype has at least ten counts. The chain joins TRBV4-1 to TRBJ2-7; 11 bases fit TRBD1. Germline trimming cut 1 base from V and 6 bases from J; bases unmatched to any gene: 5. Germline V gene data show CDR1 as MGHRA and CDR2 as YSYEKL. The CDR3 is made up of 15 amino acids. CDR3 sequence (DNA): TGCGCCAGCAGCCAAGCTGGGACAGGGGGTCTCGAGCAGTACTTC. This translates into CASSQAGTGGLEQYF.

This clonotype occurred many times. The chain couples TRBV15 to TRBJ2-7; 11 bases line up with TRBD2. CDR1 and CDR2 (germline): LNHNV, YYDKDF (reference sequence). This CDR3 has 14 amino acids. Unmatched junction bases numbered 5, after V lost 6 bases and J lost 4 bases. The CDR3 loop is CATRASGRSYEQYF. In nucleotides, the CDR3 is TGTGCCACCAGGGCTAGCGGGAGGTCTTACGAGCAGTACTTC.